This T cell receptor (beta chain) was retrieved from a study of shared clonotypes between healthy human individuals. Generated by immunoSEQ multiplex PCR, the TCRdb table keeps only in-frame clones and is missing some. Seen here are fewer than 2.5 million clones, 80% to 95% observed once, and the top ten hold roughly 0.39%. V was pared by 0 bases and J by 5 bases, with 16 bases between. This CDR3 contains 16 residues. CDR1 SGHNT and CDR2 YYREEE come from the germline V gene (reference sequence). The sequence was collected from a man aged 18 to 29 in good health. Some clones in this sample may be carry-over from other donors' samples. The V gene is TRBV5-4, the J gene TRBJ2-3; a weak D match, TRBD1 (6 bases). The sample consisted of naive CD4+ T cells from PBMCs. The sample's subset: CD45RA+ positively selected. The CDR3 region is CASSLEMGAVGDTQYF. In DNA, the CDR3 is TGTGCCAGCAGCTTGGAGATGGGGGCAGTGGGAGATACGCAGTATTTT.